This T cell receptor beta chain was retrieved from a study of TIL therapy for anti-PD-1-resistant metastatic lung cancer. V was shortened by 3 bases and J by 6 bases, with 17 bases between the two germline ends. Looked up from germline, CDR1 is SGHNT and CDR2 is YYREEE (reference sequence). This CDR3 has 15 residues. The immunoSEQ assay was v3. Clones were read by immunoSEQ multiplex PCR, and TCRdb kept only the in-frame ones, dropping some. The sample contains over 10,000 clones, 66% of which appear only once. Specified time point: pre-treatment sample, taken before nivolumab and TIL therapy. The tumor samples were excised metastases, mostly pleural nodules or supraclavicular lymph nodes.

The clonotype comes from a woman aged 25-85 years with non-small cell lung cancer. This rearrangement joins TRBV5-4 to TRBJ2-3, with D possibly being TRBD1 (6 bases). This specimen was tumor tissue, taken at baseline. Here the CDR3 reads CASSSDRDLGDTQYF. CDR3 coding DNA: TGTGCCAGCAGCTCGGACAGAGACCTAGGGGATACGCAGTATTTT.